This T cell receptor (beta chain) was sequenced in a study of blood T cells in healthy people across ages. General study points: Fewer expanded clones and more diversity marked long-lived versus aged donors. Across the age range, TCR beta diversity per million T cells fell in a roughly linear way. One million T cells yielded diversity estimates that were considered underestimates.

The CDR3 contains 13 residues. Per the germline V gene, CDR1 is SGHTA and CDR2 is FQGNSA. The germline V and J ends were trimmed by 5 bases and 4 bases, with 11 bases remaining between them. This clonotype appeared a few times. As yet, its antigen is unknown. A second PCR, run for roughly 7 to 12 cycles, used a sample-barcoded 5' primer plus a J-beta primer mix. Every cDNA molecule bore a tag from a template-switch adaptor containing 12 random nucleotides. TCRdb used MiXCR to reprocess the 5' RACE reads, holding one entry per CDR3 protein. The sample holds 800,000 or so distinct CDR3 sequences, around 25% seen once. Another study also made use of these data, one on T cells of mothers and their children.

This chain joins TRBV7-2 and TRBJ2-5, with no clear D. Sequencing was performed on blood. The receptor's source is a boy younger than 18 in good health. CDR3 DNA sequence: TGTGCCAGCAGCCTCGGTTTTGGAGAGACCCAGTACTTC. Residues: CASSLGFGETQYF.